This T cell receptor (beta chain) was observed in a study of blood T cell repertoires in COVID-19. All enrollees were about 18 to 89 years old and from fewer than 30 US areas. Cohorts were determined from participant-reported clinical history. The length of the CDR3 is 15 residues. V was pared by 0 bases and J by 4 bases, with 10 bases between. CDR1 is MGHRA, CDR2 YSYEKL, per germline. Data came from immunoSEQ multiplex PCR; TCRdb stores just in-frame clones and leaves some out. The sample consists of fewer than 400,000 clones, 90% of them appearing once. V is TRBV4-1 and J is TRBJ1-5; D call uncertain. Sequences were obtained from PBMCs or T cells enriched from blood (not recorded which). The sequence was collected from a woman aged 30 to 39 who had been exposed to COVID-19. The chain's CDR3 is CASSQDYGTNQPQHF. As DNA, the CDR3 is TGCGCCAGCAGCCAAGATTACGGTACTAATCAGCCCCAGCATTTT.